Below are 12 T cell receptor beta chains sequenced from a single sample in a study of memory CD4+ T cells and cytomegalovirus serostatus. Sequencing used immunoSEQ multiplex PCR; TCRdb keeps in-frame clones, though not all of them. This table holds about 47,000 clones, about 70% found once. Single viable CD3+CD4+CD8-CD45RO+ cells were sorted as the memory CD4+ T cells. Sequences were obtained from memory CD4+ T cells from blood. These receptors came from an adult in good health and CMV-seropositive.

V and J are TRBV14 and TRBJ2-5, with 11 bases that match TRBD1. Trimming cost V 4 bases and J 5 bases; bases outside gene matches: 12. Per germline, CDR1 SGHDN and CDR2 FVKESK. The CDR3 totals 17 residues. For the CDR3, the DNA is TGTGCCAGCAGCCCGGCAGGACAGGGGGCTTTCGGGGAGACCCAGTACTTC. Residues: CASSPAGQGAFGETQYF. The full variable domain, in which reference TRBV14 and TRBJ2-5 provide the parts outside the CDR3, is EAGVTQFPSHSVIEKGQTVTLRCDPISGHDNLYWYRRVMGKEIKFLLHFVKESKQDESGMPNNRFLAERTGGTYSTLKVQPAELEDSGVYFCASSPAGQGAFGETQYFGPGTRLLVL.

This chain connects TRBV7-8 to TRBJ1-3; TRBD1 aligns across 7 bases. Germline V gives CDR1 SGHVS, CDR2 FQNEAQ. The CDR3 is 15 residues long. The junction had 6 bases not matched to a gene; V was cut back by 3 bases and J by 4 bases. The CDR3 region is CASSFQGGRGNTIYF. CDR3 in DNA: TGTGCCAGCAGCTTCCAGGGGGGTCGAGGAAACACCATATATTTT.

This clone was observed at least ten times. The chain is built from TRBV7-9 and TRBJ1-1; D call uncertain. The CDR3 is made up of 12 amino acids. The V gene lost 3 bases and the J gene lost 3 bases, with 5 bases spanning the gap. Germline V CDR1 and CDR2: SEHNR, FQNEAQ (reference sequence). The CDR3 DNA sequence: TGTGCCAGCAGCTTTGGGGACACTGAAGCTTTCTTT. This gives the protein CASSFGDTEAFF.

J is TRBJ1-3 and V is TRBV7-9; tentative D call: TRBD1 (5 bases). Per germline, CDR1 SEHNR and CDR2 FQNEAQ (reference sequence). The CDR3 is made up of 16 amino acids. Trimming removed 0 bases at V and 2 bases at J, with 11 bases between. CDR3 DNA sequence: TGTGCCAGCAGCTTAGCGCTCACGGGGCCTGGAAACACCATATATTTT. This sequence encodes CASSLALTGPGNTIYF. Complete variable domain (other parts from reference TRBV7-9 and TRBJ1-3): DTGVSQNPRHKITKRGQNVTFRCDPISEHNRLYWYRQTLGQGPEFLTYFQNEAQLEKSRLLSDRFSAERPKGSFSTLEIQRTEQGDSAMYLCASSLALTGPGNTIYFGEGSWLTVV.

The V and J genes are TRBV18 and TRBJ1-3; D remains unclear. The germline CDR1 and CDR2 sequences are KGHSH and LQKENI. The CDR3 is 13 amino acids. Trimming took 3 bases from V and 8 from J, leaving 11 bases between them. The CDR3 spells CASSPSARDTIYF. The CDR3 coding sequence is TGTGCCAGCTCACCTTCGGCTCGAGACACCATATATTTT.

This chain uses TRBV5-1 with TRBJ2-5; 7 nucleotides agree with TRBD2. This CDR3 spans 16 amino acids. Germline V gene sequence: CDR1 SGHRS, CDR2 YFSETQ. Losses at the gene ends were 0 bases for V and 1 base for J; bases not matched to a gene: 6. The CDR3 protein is CASSLAVGGSQETQYF. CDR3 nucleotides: TGCGCCAGCAGCTTGGCCGTCGGCGGGAGCCAAGAGACCCAGTACTTC.

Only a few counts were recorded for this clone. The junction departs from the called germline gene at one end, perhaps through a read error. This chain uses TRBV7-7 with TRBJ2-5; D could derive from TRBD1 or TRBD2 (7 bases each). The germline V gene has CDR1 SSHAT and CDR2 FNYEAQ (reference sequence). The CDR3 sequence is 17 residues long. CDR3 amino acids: CASSPLGGGADGETQYF. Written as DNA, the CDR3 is TGTGCTAGCAGCCCGCTGGGAGGGGGCGCGGATGGAGAGACCCAGTACTTC.

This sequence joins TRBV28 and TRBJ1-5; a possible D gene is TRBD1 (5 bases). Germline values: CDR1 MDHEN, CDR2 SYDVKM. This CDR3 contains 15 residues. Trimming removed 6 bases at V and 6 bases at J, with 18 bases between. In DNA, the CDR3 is TGTGCCAGCAGCTTAGAGATAGGTGGGGGTCAGCCCCAGCATTTT. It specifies CASSLEIGGGQPQHF.

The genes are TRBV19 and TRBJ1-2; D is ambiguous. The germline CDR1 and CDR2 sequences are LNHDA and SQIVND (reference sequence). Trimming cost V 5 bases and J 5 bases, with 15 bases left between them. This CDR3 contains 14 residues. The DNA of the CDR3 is TGTGCCAGTAGTGGGGATAGGTCGGGATATGGCTACACCTTC. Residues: CASSGDRSGYGYTF. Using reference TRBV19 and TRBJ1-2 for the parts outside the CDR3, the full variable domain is DGGITQSPKYLFRKEGQNVTLSCEQNLNHDAMYWYRQDPGQGLRLIYYSQIVNDFQKGDIAEGYSVSREKKESFPLTVTSAQKNPTAFYLCASSGDRSGYGYTFGSGTRLTVV.

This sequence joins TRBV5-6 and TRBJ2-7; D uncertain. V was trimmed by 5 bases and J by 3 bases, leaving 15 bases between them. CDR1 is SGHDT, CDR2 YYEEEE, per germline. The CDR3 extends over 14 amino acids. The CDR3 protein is CASSGMTGDYEQYF. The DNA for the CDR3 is TGTGCCAGCAGTGGGATGACTGGGGACTACGAGCAGTACTTC.

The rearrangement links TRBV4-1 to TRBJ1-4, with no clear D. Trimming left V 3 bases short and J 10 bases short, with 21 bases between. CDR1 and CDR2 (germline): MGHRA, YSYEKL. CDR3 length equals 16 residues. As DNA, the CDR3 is TGCGCCAGCAGCCACTGGCGAGTCTTACAAATAGGAAAACTGTTTTTT. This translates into CASSHWRVLQIGKLFF.

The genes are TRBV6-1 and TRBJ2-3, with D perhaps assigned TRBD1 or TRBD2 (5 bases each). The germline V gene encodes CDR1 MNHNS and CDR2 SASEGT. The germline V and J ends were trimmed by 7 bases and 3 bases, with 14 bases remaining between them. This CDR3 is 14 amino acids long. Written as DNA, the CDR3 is TGTGCCAGCATGGTGGGGCTAGCAACAGATACGCAGTATTTT. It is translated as CASMVGLATDTQYF.